Detailed here is one T cell receptor beta chain. Trimming shortened V by 3 bases and J by 8 bases, and 8 bases separated the two germline ends. This CDR3 contains 13 residues. Germline V gene sequence: CDR1 MRHNA, CDR2 SNTAGT. Only in-frame clones appear in the TCRdb table, and some are missing; sequencing was by immunoSEQ multiplex PCR. The sample contains about 140,000 clones, approximately 78% of which appear only once. The data belong to a study of blood T cell repertoires in COVID-19. The clonotype originates from a woman older than 75 with acute or convalescent COVID-19. The sample taken for sequencing was peripheral blood. The rearrangement uses TRBV6-4 and TRBJ1-6, with a tentative D call TRBD1 (5 bases). In DNA form, the CDR3 reads TGTGCCAGCAGTGAGGCCAGGGATTCACCCCTCCACTTT. Translated: CASSEARDSPLHF.